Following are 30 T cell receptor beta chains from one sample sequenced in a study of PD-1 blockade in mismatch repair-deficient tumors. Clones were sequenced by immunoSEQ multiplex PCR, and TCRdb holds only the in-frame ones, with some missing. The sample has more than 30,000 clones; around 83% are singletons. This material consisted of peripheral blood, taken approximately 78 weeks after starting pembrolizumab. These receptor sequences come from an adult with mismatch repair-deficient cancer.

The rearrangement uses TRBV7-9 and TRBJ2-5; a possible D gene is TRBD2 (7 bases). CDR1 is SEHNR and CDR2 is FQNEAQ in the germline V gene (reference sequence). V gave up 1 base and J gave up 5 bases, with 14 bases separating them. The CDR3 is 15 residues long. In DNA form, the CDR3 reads TGTGCCAGCAGCTTAGTAGGGGGAGGGGCGGAGACCCAGTACTTC. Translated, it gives CASSLVGGGAETQYF. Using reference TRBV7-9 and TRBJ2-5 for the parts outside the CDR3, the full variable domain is DTGVSQNPRHKITKRGQNVTFRCDPISEHNRLYWYRQTLGQGPEFLTYFQNEAQLEKSRLLSDRFSAERPKGSFSTLEIQRTEQGDSAMYLCASSLVGGGAETQYFGPGTRLLVL.

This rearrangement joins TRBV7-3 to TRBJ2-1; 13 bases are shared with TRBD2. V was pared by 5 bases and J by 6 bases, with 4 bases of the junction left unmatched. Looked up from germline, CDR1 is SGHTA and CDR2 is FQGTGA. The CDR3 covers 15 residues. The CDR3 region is CASSLRLAGGNEQFF. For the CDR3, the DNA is TGTGCCAGCAGCCTTAGACTAGCGGGAGGCAATGAGCAGTTCTTC.

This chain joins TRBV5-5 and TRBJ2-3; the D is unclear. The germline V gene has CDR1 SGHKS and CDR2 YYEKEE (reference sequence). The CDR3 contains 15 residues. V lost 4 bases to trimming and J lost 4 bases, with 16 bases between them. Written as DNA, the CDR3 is TGTGCCAGCAGCCATACCCCGTTTAAGGCAGATACGCAGTATTTT. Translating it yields CASSHTPFKADTQYF.

The CDR3 DNA reads TGCGCCAGCAGCCCTAGAGGGGGTGACACCGGGGAGCTGTTTTTT. Protein: CASSPRGGDTGELFF. The chain employs TRBV5-1 and TRBJ2-2, with D possibly TRBD1 on 6 matching bases. This CDR3 is 15 amino acids long. V lost 4 bases, J lost 3 bases, and 13 bases lay in between. CDR1 is SGHRS and CDR2 is YFSETQ in the germline V gene.

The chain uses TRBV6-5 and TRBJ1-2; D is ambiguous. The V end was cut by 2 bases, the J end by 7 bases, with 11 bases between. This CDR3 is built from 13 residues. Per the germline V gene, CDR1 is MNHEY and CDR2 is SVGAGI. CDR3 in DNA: TGTGCCAGCAGTTACGCCCGGGGATTTGGCTACACCTTC. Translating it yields CASSYARGFGYTF.

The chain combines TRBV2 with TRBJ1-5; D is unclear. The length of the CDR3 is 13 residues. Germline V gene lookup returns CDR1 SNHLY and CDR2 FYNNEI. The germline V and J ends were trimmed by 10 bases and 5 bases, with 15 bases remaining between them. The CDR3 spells CATSRQFDQPQHF. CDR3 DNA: TGTGCCACCTCGCGGCAGTTTGATCAGCCCCAGCATTTT.

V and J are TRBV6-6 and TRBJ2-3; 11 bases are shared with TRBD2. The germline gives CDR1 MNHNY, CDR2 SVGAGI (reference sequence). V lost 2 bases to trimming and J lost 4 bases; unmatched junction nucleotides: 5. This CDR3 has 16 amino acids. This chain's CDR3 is CASSYTTSGSADTQYF. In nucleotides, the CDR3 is TGTGCCAGCAGTTACACAACTAGCGGGAGCGCAGATACGCAGTATTTT.

The DNA of the CDR3 is TGCGCCAGCAGTGAGTCCCCGGGAGACGGGTACGAGCAGTACTTC. Its protein is CASSESPGDGYEQYF. The chain uses TRBV10-2 and TRBJ2-7; D is perhaps TRBD2 (6 bases). This CDR3 contains 15 residues. CDR1 and CDR2 (germline): WSHSY, SAAADI. The V end lost 0 bases, the J end lost 4 bases, and 13 bases lay between the germline ends.

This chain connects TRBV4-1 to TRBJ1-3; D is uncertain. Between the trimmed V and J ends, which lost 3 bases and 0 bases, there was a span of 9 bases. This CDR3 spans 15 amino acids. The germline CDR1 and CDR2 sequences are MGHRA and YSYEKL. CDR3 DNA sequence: TGCGCCAGCAGCCACGCCCGGAACTCTGGAAACACCATATATTTT. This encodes CASSHARNSGNTIYF.

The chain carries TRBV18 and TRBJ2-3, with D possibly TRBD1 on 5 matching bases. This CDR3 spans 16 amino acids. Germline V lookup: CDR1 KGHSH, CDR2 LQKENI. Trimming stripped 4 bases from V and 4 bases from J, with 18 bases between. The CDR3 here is CASSLNLGQSADTQYF. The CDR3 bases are TGTGCCAGCTCACTAAATTTAGGACAAAGCGCAGATACGCAGTATTTT.

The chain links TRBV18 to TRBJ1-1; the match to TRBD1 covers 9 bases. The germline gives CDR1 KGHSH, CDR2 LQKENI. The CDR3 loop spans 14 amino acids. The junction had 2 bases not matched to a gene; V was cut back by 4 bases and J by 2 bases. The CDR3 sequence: CASSQDRGNTEAFF. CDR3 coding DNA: TGTGCCAGCTCACAGGACAGGGGAAACACTGAAGCTTTCTTT.

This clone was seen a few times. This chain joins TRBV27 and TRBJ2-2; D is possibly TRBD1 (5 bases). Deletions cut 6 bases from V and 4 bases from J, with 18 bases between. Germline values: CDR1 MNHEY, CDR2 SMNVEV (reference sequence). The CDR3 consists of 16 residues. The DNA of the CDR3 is TGTGCCAGCAGGAGAGGCGTCCAGGGCCCCACCGGGGAGCTGTTTTTT. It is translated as CASRRGVQGPTGELFF.

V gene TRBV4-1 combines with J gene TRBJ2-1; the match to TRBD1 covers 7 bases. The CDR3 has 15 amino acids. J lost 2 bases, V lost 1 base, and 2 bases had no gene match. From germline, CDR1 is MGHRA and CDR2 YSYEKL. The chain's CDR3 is CASSQGQGAYNEQFF. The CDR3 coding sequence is TGCGCCAGCAGCCAAGGACAGGGTGCCTACAATGAGCAGTTCTTC.

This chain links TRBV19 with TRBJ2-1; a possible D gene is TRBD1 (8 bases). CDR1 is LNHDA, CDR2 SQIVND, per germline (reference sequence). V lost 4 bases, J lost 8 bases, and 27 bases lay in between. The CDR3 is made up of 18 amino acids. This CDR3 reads CASSTLGGRTGGGDEQFF. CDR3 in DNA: TGTGCCAGTAGTACCCTTGGCGGGAGAACAGGGGGGGGAGATGAGCAGTTCTTC. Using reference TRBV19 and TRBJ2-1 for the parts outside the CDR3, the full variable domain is DGGITQSPKYLFRKEGQNVTLSCEQNLNHDAMYWYRQDPGQGLRLIYYSQIVNDFQKGDIAEGYSVSREKKESFPLTVTSAQKNPTAFYLCASSTLGGRTGGGDEQFFGPGTRLTVL.

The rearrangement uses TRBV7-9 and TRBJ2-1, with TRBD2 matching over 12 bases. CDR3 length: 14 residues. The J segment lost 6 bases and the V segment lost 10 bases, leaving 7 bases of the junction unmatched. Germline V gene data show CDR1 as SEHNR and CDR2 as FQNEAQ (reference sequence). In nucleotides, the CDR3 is TGTGCCATCCAGACTAGCGGGAGTTTCAATGAGCAGTTCTTC. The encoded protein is CAIQTSGSFNEQFF.

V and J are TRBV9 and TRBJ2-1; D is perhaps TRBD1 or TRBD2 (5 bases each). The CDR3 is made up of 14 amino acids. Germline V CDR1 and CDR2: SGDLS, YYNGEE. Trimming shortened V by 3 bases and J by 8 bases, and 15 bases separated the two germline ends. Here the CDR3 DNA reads TGTGCCAGCAGCGAAGGGGACCATGGGGATGAGCAGTTCTTC. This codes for CASSEGDHGDEQFF.

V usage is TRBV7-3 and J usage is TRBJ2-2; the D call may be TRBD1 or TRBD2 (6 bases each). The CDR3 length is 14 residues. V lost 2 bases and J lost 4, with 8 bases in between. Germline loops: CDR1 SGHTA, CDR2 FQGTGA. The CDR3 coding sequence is TGTGCCAGCAGCTTAGGAGGGGGCACCGGGGAGCTGTTTTTT. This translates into CASSLGGGTGELFF.

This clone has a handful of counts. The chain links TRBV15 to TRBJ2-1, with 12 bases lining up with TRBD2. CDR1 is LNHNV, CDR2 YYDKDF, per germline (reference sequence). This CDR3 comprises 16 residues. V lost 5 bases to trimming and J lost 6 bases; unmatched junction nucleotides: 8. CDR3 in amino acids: CATSFPSGREFNEQFF. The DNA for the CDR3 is TGTGCCACCAGCTTTCCTAGCGGGAGGGAGTTCAATGAGCAGTTCTTC.

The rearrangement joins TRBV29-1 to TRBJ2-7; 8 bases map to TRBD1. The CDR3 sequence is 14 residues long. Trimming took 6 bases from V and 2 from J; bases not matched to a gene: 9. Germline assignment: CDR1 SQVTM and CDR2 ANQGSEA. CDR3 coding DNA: TGCAGCGTAGCTCGACAGGGGATGACCTACGAGCAGTACTTC. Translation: CSVARQGMTYEQYF.

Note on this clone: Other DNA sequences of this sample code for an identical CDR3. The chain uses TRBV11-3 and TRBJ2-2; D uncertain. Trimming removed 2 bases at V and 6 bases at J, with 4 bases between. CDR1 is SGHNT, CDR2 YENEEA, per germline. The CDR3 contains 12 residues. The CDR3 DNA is TGTGCCAGCAGCTTACGATCCGGGGAGCTGTTTTTT. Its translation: CASSLRSGELFF.

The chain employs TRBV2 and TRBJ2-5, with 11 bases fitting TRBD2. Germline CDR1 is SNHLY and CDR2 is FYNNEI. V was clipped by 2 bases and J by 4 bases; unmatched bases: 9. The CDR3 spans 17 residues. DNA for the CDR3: TGTGCCAGCAGTGAATTGGCTAGCGGGAGGAGAGGAGAGACCCAGTACTTC. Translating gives CASSELASGRRGETQYF.

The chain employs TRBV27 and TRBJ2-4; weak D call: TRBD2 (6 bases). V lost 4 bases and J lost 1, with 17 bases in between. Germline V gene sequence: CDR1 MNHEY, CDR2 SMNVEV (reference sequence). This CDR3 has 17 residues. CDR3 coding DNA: TGTGCCAGCAGTTCCTTGAGGGGAGGTTTGGCCAAAAACATTCAGTACTTC. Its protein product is CASSSLRGGLAKNIQYF.

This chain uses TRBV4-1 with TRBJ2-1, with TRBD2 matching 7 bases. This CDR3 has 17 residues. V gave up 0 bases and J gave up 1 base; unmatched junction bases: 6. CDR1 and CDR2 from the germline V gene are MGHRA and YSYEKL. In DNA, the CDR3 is TGCGCCAGCAGCCAAGATTGGACGGGAGGTTCCTACAATGAGCAGTTCTTC. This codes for CASSQDWTGGSYNEQFF.

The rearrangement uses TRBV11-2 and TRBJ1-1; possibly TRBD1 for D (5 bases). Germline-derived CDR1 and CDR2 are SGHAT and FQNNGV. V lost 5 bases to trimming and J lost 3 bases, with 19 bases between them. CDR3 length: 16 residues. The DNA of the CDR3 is TGTGCCAGCAGCAATCGGGGCAGGGCTTTGGACACTGAAGCTTTCTTT. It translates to CASSNRGRALDTEAFF.

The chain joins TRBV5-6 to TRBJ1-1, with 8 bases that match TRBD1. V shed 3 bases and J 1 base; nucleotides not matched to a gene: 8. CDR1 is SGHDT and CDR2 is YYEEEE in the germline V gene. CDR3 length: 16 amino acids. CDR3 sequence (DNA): TGTGCCAGCAGCTATTGGACAGGGAACGCGAACACTGAAGCTTTCTTT. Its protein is CASSYWTGNANTEAFF.

The CDR3 region has the DNA TGTGCCAGCAGTGAGGGACTCACCACAGATACGCAGTATTTT. It translates to CASSEGLTTDTQYF. The rearrangement links TRBV2 to TRBJ2-3, with a tentative D call TRBD2 (6 bases). V was shortened by 3 bases and J by 2 bases, with 9 bases between the two germline ends. Per the germline V gene, CDR1 is SNHLY and CDR2 is FYNNEI. The CDR3 extends over 14 amino acids.

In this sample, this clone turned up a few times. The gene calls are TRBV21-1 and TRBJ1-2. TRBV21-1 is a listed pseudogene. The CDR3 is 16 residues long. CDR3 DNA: TGTGCCAGCAACAATTCGCCTAGCGGGACAGGCAATGGCTACACCTTC. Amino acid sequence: CASNNSPSGTGNGYTF.

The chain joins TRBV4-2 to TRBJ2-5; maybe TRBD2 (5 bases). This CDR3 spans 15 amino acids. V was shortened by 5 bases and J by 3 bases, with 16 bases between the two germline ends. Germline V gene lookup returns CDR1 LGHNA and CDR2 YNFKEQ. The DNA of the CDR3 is TGTGCCAGCAGCTTGTGGCTAGCAGAAAAAGAGACCCAGTACTTC. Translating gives CASSLWLAEKETQYF.

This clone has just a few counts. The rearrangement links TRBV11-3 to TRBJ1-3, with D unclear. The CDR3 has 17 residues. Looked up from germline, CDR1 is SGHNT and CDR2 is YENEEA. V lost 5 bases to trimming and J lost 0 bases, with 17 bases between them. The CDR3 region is CASSHPRARSSGNTIYF. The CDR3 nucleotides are TGTGCCAGCAGCCACCCTCGGGCGCGGAGCTCTGGAAACACCATATATTTT.

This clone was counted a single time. CDR3 sequence: CSVVYRDRLSGYTF. In DNA, the CDR3 is TGCAGCGTTGTATATAGGGACAGACTTTCTGGCTACACCTTC. This chain links TRBV29-1 with TRBJ1-2, with TRBD1 matching 7 bases. The germline V gene encodes CDR1 SQVTM and CDR2 ANQGSEA. After removal of 4 bases from V and 7 bases from J, the junction contained 12 bases not matched to a gene. This CDR3 contains 14 residues.